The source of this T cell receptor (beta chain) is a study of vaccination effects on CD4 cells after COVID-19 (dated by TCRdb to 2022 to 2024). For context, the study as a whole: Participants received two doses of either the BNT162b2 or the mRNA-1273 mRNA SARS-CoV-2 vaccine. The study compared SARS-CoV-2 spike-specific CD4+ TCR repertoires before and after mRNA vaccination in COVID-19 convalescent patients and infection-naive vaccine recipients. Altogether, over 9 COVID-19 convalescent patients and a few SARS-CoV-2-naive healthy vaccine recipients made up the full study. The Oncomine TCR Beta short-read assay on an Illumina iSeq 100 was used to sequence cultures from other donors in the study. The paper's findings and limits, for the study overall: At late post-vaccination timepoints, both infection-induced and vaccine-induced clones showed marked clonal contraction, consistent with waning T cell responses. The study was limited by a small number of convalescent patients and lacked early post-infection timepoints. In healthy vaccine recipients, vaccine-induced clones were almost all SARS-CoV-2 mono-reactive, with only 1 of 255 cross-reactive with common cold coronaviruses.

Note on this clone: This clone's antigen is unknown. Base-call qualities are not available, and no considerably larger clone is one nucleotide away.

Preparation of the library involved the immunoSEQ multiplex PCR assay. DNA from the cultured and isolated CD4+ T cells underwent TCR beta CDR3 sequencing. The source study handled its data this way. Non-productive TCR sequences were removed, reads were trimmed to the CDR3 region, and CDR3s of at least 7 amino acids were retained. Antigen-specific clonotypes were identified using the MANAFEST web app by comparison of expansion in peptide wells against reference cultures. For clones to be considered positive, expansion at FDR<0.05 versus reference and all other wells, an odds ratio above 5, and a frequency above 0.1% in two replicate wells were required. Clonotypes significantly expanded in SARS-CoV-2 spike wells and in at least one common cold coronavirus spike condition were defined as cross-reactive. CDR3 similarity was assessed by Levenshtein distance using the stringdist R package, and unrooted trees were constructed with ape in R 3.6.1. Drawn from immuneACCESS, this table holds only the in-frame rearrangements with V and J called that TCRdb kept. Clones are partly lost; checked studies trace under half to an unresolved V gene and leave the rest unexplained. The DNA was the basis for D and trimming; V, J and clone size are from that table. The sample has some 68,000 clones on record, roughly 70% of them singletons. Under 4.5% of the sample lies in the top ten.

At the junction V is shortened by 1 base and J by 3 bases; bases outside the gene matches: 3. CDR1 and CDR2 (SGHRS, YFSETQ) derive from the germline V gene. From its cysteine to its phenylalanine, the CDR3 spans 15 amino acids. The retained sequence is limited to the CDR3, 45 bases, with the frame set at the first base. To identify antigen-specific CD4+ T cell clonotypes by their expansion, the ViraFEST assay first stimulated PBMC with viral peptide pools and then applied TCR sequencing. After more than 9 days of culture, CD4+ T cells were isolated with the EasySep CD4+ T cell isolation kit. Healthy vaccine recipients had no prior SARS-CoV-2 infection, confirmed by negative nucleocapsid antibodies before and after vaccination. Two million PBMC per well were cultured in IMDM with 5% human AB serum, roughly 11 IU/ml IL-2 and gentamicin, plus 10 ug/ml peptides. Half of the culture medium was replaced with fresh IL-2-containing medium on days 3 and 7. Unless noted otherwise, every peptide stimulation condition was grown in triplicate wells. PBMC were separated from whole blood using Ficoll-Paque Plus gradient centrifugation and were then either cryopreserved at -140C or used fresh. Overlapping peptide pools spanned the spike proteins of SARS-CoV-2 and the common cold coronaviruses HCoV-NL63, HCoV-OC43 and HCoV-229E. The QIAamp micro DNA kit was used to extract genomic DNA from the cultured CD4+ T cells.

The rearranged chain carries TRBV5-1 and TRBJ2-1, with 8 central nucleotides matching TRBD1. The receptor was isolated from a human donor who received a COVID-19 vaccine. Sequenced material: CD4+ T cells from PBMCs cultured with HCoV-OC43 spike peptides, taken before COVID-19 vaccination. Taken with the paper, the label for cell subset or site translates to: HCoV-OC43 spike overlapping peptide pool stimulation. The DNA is TGCGCCAGCAGCTTGCCCGGGACAGGCTACAATGAGCAGTTCTTC. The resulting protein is CASSLPGTGYNEQFF.